A selection of T cell receptor beta chains follows, all from one sample in a study of OX40 agonist ivuxolimab in advanced cancers. Some clones are missing from TCRdb's copy, which holds only in-frame ones; the method was immunoSEQ multiplex PCR. The sample carries tens of thousands of clones, less than 95% recorded once. The sequences come from CD4+ or CD8+ T cells sorted from blood, collected in a trial of the OX40 agonist ivuxolimab. Receptors originate from an adult with an advanced solid tumor such as melanoma, head and neck, liver or kidney cancer. The CDR3 runs from the conserved cysteine through the conserved F or W. A D gene is named only where the DNA matches it firmly. Not all rows give a size; the values are once, few, many and, for expanded clones, a class.

j_gene: TRBJ2-3
v_gene: TRBV6-6
abundance: once
d_gene: .
CDR3nt: TGTGCCACTCGGACGGGCGGCAGCACAGATACGCAGTATTTT
CDR3aa: CATRTGGSTDTQYF

j_gene: TRBJ2-7
v_gene: TRBV6-5
abundance: .
d_gene: TRBD2
CDR3nt: TGTGCCAGCAGTTCACCCAGGGAACTAGCGGGAGTAGGGCAGTACTTC
CDR3aa: CASSSPRELAGVGQYF

j_gene: TRBJ2-5
v_gene: TRBV11-3
abundance: .
d_gene: .
CDR3nt: TGTGCCAGCAGCTTAGGACGGGGAGAGACCCAGTACTTC
CDR3aa: CASSLGRGETQYF

j_gene: TRBJ2-5
v_gene: TRBV7-9
abundance: .
d_gene: TRBD2
CDR3nt: TGTGCCAGCTCAATAGCGGGGAGCCAAGAGACCCAGTACTTC
CDR3aa: CASSIAGSQETQYF

j_gene: TRBJ2-1
v_gene: TRBV27
abundance: .
d_gene: TRBD2
CDR3nt: TGTGCCAGCCGCCTAATCCCCGGAGAGGGACTAGCGGGAGCGGGTGAGCAGTTCTTC
CDR3aa: CASRLIPGEGLAGAGEQFF

j_gene: TRBJ2-7
v_gene: TRBV11-3
abundance: .
d_gene: TRBD1
CDR3nt: TGTGCCAGCAGCTTAGAGGGGACAGGGCTGTACGAGCAGTACTTC
CDR3aa: CASSLEGTGLYEQYF

j_gene: TRBJ2-7
v_gene: TRBV11-3
abundance: once
d_gene: .
CDR3nt: TGTGCCAGCAGAGTTCTTGCCGGATCCTACGTTAGCGAGCAGTACTTC
CDR3aa: CASRVLAGSYVSEQYF

j_gene: TRBJ1-3
v_gene: TRBV7-3
abundance: .
d_gene: .
CDR3nt: TGTGCCAGCAGCCCGAGCGGGGGATCGAGTGGAAACACCATATATTTT
CDR3aa: CASSPSGGSSGNTIYF

j_gene: TRBJ2-1
v_gene: TRBV9
abundance: .
d_gene: .
CDR3nt: TGTGCCAGCAGCGCCCGGACTGGCCCCTACCGTGAGCAGTTCTTC
CDR3aa: CASSARTGPYREQFF

j_gene: TRBJ1-5
v_gene: TRBV18
abundance: .
d_gene: .
CDR3nt: TGTGCCAGCAAGGGACTTAATAGCAATCAGCCCCAGCATTTT
CDR3aa: CASKGLNSNQPQHF

j_gene: TRBJ1-2
v_gene: TRBV6-1
abundance: .
d_gene: TRBD1
CDR3nt: TGTGCCAGCAGTGGCCAGGGGGCTGGCTATGGCTACACCTTC
CDR3aa: CASSGQGAGYGYTF

j_gene: TRBJ2-1
v_gene: TRBV4-1
abundance: .
d_gene: .
CDR3nt: TGCGCCAGCAGCCAGTCCGGGACAGAGCAGTTCTTC
CDR3aa: CASSQSGTEQFF

j_gene: TRBJ2-7
v_gene: TRBV18
abundance: .
d_gene: TRBD1
CDR3nt: TGTGCCAGCTCCCAAGACAGGGGATATAACGAGCAGTACTTC
CDR3aa: CASSQDRGYNEQYF

j_gene: TRBJ2-7
v_gene: TRBV7-3
abundance: once
d_gene: TRBD1
CDR3nt: TGTGCCAGCAGCATTTTGACAGGGGGTCGAAAAGAGCAGTACTTC
CDR3aa: CASSILTGGRKEQYF

j_gene: TRBJ2-5
v_gene: TRBV5-1
abundance: .
d_gene: .
CDR3nt: TGCGCCAGCAGCTTGGATGGCGGAAGGGTCGCAGAGACCCAGTACTTC
CDR3aa: CASSLDGGRVAETQYF

j_gene: TRBJ2-6
v_gene: TRBV30
abundance: .
d_gene: TRBD1
CDR3nt: TGTGCCTCGACCCAGGGGGCGCACGGGGCCAACGTCCTGACTTTC
CDR3aa: CASTQGAHGANVLTF

j_gene: TRBJ2-1
v_gene: TRBV6-5
abundance: .
d_gene: TRBD2
CDR3nt: TGTGCCAGCAGTTTGGGACTAGGGAGCAATGAGCAGTTCTTC
CDR3aa: CASSLGLGSNEQFF

j_gene: TRBJ2-1
v_gene: TRBV19
abundance: .
d_gene: .
CDR3nt: TGTGCCAGTAGTATAGGATCCTACAATGAGCAGTTCTTC
CDR3aa: CASSIGSYNEQFF

j_gene: TRBJ1-4
v_gene: TRBV11-1
abundance: .
d_gene: .
CDR3nt: TGTGCCAGCAGGGTGGGGGGCTCAGGTGAAAAACTGTTTTTT
CDR3aa: CASRVGGSGEKLFF

j_gene: TRBJ2-1
v_gene: TRBV19
abundance: .
d_gene: TRBD2
CDR3nt: TGTGCCAGTAGTTACATAGCGGGAGCCTACAATGAGCAGTTCTTC
CDR3aa: CASSYIAGAYNEQFF

j_gene: TRBJ2-3
v_gene: TRBV18
abundance: once
d_gene: .
CDR3nt: TGTGCCAGCTCACCACCGGGGAGCACAGATACGCAGTATTTT
CDR3aa: CASSPPGSTDTQYF

j_gene: TRBJ2-1
v_gene: TRBV7-9
abundance: .
d_gene: .
CDR3nt: TGTGCCAGCAGCTTAGCTAGTGCATACAATGAGCAGTTCTTC
CDR3aa: CASSLASAYNEQFF

j_gene: TRBJ2-6
v_gene: TRBV27
abundance: .
d_gene: .
CDR3nt: TGTGCCAGCAGTTCCGGGGAAACAAGCTCTGGGGCCAACGTCCTGACTTTC
CDR3aa: CASSSGETSSGANVLTF

j_gene: TRBJ2-7
v_gene: TRBV19
abundance: .
d_gene: .
CDR3nt: TGTGCCAGTAGTATCCGGGCCTTTTACGAGCAGTACTTC
CDR3aa: CASSIRAFYEQYF

j_gene: TRBJ2-7
v_gene: TRBV5-8
abundance: .
d_gene: TRBD2
CDR3nt: TGTGCCAGCAGCTACAGCGGGGGTTCCTACGAGCAGTACTTC
CDR3aa: CASSYSGGSYEQYF

j_gene: TRBJ1-2
v_gene: TRBV19
abundance: .
d_gene: TRBD1
CDR3nt: TGTGCCAGTAGTAACACAGGGGCAAGTAACTATGGCTACACCTTC
CDR3aa: CASSNTGASNYGYTF

j_gene: TRBJ1-3
v_gene: TRBV20-1
abundance: .
d_gene: .
CDR3nt: TGCAGTGCTTTGCTGGGAAACACCATATATTTT
CDR3aa: CSALLGNTIYF

j_gene: TRBJ2-7
v_gene: TRBV5-1
abundance: .
d_gene: .
CDR3nt: TGCGCCAGCAGCCTCAGTGGGCACACCTACGAGCAGTACTTC
CDR3aa: CASSLSGHTYEQYF

j_gene: TRBJ2-2
v_gene: TRBV5-6
abundance: .
d_gene: TRBD2
CDR3nt: TGTGCCAGCAGCTTGTTAGCGGGAAACACCGGGGAGCTGTTTTTT
CDR3aa: CASSLLAGNTGELFF

j_gene: TRBJ2-7
v_gene: TRBV5-1
abundance: .
d_gene: .
CDR3nt: TGCGCCAGCAGCTTGGATACCCTGAGGGAGCAGTACTTC
CDR3aa: CASSLDTLREQYF

j_gene: TRBJ2-1
v_gene: TRBV29-1
abundance: .
d_gene: TRBD2
CDR3nt: TGCAGCGTCGGGGTTAGGGCGGGAGGGCCGGATGAGCAGTTCTTC
CDR3aa: CSVGVRAGGPDEQFF

j_gene: TRBJ2-2
v_gene: TRBV4-1
abundance: .
d_gene: .
CDR3nt: TGCGCCAGCAGCCAAGATCTGGGCAGTAACACCGGGGAGCTGTTTTTT
CDR3aa: CASSQDLGSNTGELFF

j_gene: TRBJ2-1
v_gene: TRBV7-3
abundance: .
d_gene: .
CDR3nt: TGTGCCAGCAGCTTAAGTGGGACCACCTACAATGAGCAGTTCTTC
CDR3aa: CASSLSGTTYNEQFF

j_gene: TRBJ2-7
v_gene: TRBV7-2
abundance: .
d_gene: .
CDR3nt: TGTGCCAGCAGCTTAGAAGGAGGGGGTTACGAGCAGTACTTC
CDR3aa: CASSLEGGGYEQYF

j_gene: TRBJ2-1
v_gene: TRBV6-5
abundance: .
d_gene: .
CDR3nt: TGTGCCAGCAGTTACAACCGGGACAAGGGCAATGAGCAGTTCTTC
CDR3aa: CASSYNRDKGNEQFF

j_gene: TRBJ1-5
v_gene: TRBV19
abundance: .
d_gene: .
CDR3nt: TGTGCCAGTAGAGTCGGCGCGCGTACCCAGCCCCAGCATTTT
CDR3aa: CASRVGARTQPQHF

j_gene: TRBJ2-5
v_gene: TRBV9
abundance: .
d_gene: TRBD2
CDR3nt: TGTGCCAGCAGCGTCGAGGCCCGACTAGCGGGAGAGACCCAGTACTTC
CDR3aa: CASSVEARLAGETQYF

j_gene: TRBJ2-1
v_gene: TRBV11-2
abundance: .
d_gene: .
CDR3nt: TGTGCCAGCAGCTCTAGACAGGCTGCTTCCTACAATGAGCAGTTCTTC
CDR3aa: CASSSRQAASYNEQFF

j_gene: TRBJ2-3
v_gene: TRBV4-1
abundance: .
d_gene: .
CDR3nt: TGCGCCAGCAGCCAAGAAATGGGGGATACGCAGTATTTT
CDR3aa: CASSQEMGDTQYF

j_gene: TRBJ1-3
v_gene: TRBV14
abundance: .
d_gene: .
CDR3nt: TGTGCCAGCAGCCCATCACAGTTCTCTGGAAACACCATATATTTT
CDR3aa: CASSPSQFSGNTIYF

j_gene: TRBJ1-2
v_gene: TRBV6-1
abundance: .
d_gene: .
CDR3nt: TGTGCCAGCCGGAGACTTGGGAATAACTATGGCTACACCTTC
CDR3aa: CASRRLGNNYGYTF

j_gene: TRBJ1-2
v_gene: TRBV28
abundance: .
d_gene: .
CDR3nt: TGTGCCAGCAGGGGCGGAGGCTATACTAACTATGGCTACACCTTC
CDR3aa: CASRGGGYTNYGYTF

j_gene: TRBJ2-1
v_gene: TRBV2
abundance: .
d_gene: TRBD2
CDR3nt: TGTGCCAGCCAGAGGGCGGGAGGAGGTTACAATGAGCAGTTCTTC
CDR3aa: CASQRAGGGYNEQFF

j_gene: TRBJ2-3
v_gene: TRBV7-3
abundance: .
d_gene: TRBD2
CDR3nt: TGTGCCAGCAGCTCCGGGACTAGCGGCACAGATACGCAGTATTTT
CDR3aa: CASSSGTSGTDTQYF

j_gene: TRBJ2-5
v_gene: TRBV5-6
abundance: .
d_gene: .
CDR3nt: TGTGCCAGCAGCTTGCTCCTCGGAGAGACCCAGTACTTC
CDR3aa: CASSLLLGETQYF

j_gene: TRBJ2-1
v_gene: TRBV7-6
abundance: once
d_gene: .
CDR3nt: TGTGCCAGCAGCGCCATAGGGGTCATCTACAATGAGCAGTTCTTC
CDR3aa: CASSAIGVIYNEQFF

j_gene: TRBJ1-5
v_gene: TRBV4-3
abundance: once
d_gene: .
CDR3nt: TGCGCCAGCAGCCAAGAGACGGGCAATCAGCCCCAGCATTTT
CDR3aa: CASSQETGNQPQHF

j_gene: TRBJ2-7
v_gene: TRBV5-1
abundance: .
d_gene: .
CDR3nt: TGCGCCAGCAGCTTGGGGCTAACCTACGAGCAGTACTTC
CDR3aa: CASSLGLTYEQYF

j_gene: TRBJ2-3
v_gene: TRBV29-1
abundance: .
d_gene: .
CDR3nt: TGCAGCGTTGAATCCGCGCAGGGAGCAGATACGCAGTATTTT
CDR3aa: CSVESAQGADTQYF

j_gene: TRBJ2-7
v_gene: TRBV27
abundance: .
d_gene: .
CDR3nt: TGTGCCAGCAGTTCGGGGCCGGGATACGAGCAGTACTTC
CDR3aa: CASSSGPGYEQYF

j_gene: TRBJ1-1
v_gene: TRBV12-2
abundance: .
d_gene: .
CDR3nt: TGTGCAAGTCGCTTAGCGCAGGGGGCGGCTCTGAAGAACACTGAAGCTTTCTTT
CDR3aa: CASRLAQGAALKNTEAFF

j_gene: TRBJ2-7
v_gene: TRBV18
abundance: .
d_gene: .
CDR3nt: TGTGCCAGCTCACCGAACAGGGACGACTACGAGCAGTACTTC
CDR3aa: CASSPNRDDYEQYF

j_gene: TRBJ2-5
v_gene: TRBV11-2
abundance: .
d_gene: .
CDR3nt: TGTGCCAGCAGCTTAGGGATAGGGGGGAGACCACAAGAGACCCAGTACTTC
CDR3aa: CASSLGIGGRPQETQYF

j_gene: TRBJ2-7
v_gene: TRBV28
abundance: .
d_gene: TRBD2
CDR3nt: TGTGCCAGCAGTTTAAGTGGACTAGCGGACGCCTACGAGCAGTACTTC
CDR3aa: CASSLSGLADAYEQYF

j_gene: TRBJ2-3
v_gene: TRBV27
abundance: .
d_gene: .
CDR3nt: TGTGCCAGCAGTTTATTATCCGCACGTACTAGCACAGATACGCAGTATTTT
CDR3aa: CASSLLSARTSTDTQYF

j_gene: TRBJ2-5
v_gene: TRBV5-1
abundance: .
d_gene: .
CDR3nt: TGCGCCAGCACCCCCCAGGGGCCAGAGACCCAGTACTTC
CDR3aa: CASTPQGPETQYF

j_gene: TRBJ1-2
v_gene: TRBV28
abundance: .
d_gene: .
CDR3nt: TGTGCCAGCAGTCTCCCGGGACGGTTTTATGGCTACACCTTC
CDR3aa: CASSLPGRFYGYTF